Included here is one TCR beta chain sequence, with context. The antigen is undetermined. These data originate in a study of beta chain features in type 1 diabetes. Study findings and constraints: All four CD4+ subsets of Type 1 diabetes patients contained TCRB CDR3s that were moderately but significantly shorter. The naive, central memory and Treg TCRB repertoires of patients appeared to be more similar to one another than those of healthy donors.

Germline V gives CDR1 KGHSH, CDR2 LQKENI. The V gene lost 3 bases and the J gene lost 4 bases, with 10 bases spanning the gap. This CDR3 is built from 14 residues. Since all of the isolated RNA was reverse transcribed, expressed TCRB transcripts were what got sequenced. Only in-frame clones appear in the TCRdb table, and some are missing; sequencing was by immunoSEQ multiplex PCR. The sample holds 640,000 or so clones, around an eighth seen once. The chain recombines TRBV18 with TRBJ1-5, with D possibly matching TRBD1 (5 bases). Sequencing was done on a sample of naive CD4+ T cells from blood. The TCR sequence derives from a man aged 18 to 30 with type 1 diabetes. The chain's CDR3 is CASSPLGGNQPQHF. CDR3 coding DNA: TGTGCCAGCTCACCCCTGGGGGGGAATCAGCCCCAGCATTTT.